The 8 T cell receptor beta chains below come from one sample, sequenced in a study of blood T cell repertoires in COVID-19. Clones were read by immunoSEQ multiplex PCR, and TCRdb kept only the in-frame ones, dropping some. The sample yields fewer than 300,000 clones, about nine tenths seen once. Source material: peripheral blood. These receptors were collected from a person aged 18-29 years with COVID-19, enrolled during active disease.

V and J are TRBV5-1 and TRBJ1-1; D uncertain. The germline V and J ends were trimmed by 2 bases and 11 bases, with 13 bases remaining between them. Germline V gene lookup returns CDR1 SGHRS and CDR2 YFSETQ. CDR3 length: 12 residues. The CDR3 loop reads CASSLGVGEAFF. The CDR3 DNA sequence: TGCGCCAGCAGCTTAGGTGTCGGGGAGGCTTTCTTT.

This chain joins TRBV7-9 and TRBJ1-1; D possibly corresponds to TRBD1 (5 bases). V lost 3 bases and J 4 bases, leaving 15 bases between the germline ends. The CDR3 runs 15 residues. Germline loops: CDR1 SEHNR, CDR2 FQNEAQ (reference sequence). The CDR3 is CASSFGALTATEAFF. The CDR3 DNA sequence: TGTGCCAGCAGCTTTGGGGCTTTGACAGCCACTGAAGCTTTCTTT.

J is TRBJ1-6 and V is TRBV5-5; TRBD1 matches 9 bases. This CDR3 has 15 residues. Losses at the gene ends were 0 bases for V and 9 bases for J; bases not matched to a gene: 4. The germline gives CDR1 SGHKS, CDR2 YYEKEE (reference sequence). The CDR3 nucleotides are TGTGCCAGCAGCTTGGAAGGACAGGGGATTTCACCCCTCCACTTT. It translates to CASSLEGQGISPLHF.

The chain carries TRBV24-1 and TRBJ1-5; D remains ambiguous. The CDR3 is 15 amino acids. The germline V and J ends were trimmed by 3 bases and 0 bases, with 8 bases remaining between them. The germline gives CDR1 KGHDR, CDR2 SFDVKD. The CDR3 DNA sequence: TGTGCCACCAGTGATGATAGATATAGCAATCAGCCCCAGCATTTT. Translating gives CATSDDRYSNQPQHF.

This clone is a singleton in its sample. V usage is TRBV4-1 and J usage is TRBJ2-7; TRBD2 aligns across 10 bases. Germline loops: CDR1 MGHRA, CDR2 YSYEKL. The CDR3 has 18 residues. The ends lost 3 bases at V and 0 bases at J; junction bases unmatched: 11. The CDR3 protein is CASSHPRGAGGLSYEQYF. The CDR3 DNA follows: TGCGCCAGCAGCCATCCCCGGGGAGCGGGAGGGCTCTCCTACGAGCAGTACTTC.

CDR3 in amino acids: CAIRRSGGTNEQFF. For the CDR3, the DNA is TGTGCCATCAGACGGAGCGGGGGAACAAATGAGCAGTTCTTC. The chain combines TRBV12-1 with TRBJ2-1; TRBD2, the D gene given by the table, was not confirmed from the DNA. TRBV12-1 is noted as a pseudogene. The CDR3 has 14 residues.

The chain uses TRBV5-1 and TRBJ1-6; 8 bases fit TRBD1. This CDR3 has 14 amino acids. Trimming took 0 bases from V and 9 from J; bases not matched to a gene: 2. CDR1 and CDR2 (germline): SGHRS, YFSETQ. The DNA for the CDR3 is TGCGCCAGCAGCTTGGAGGACAGGGCTTCACCCCTCCACTTT. Protein: CASSLEDRASPLHF. Full variable domain (missing parts from reference TRBV5-1 and TRBJ1-6): KAGVTQTPRYLIKTRGQQVTLSCSPISGHRSVSWYQQTPGQGLQFLFEYFSETQRNKGNFPGRFSGRQFSNSRSEMNVSTLELGDSALYLCASSLEDRASPLHFGNGTRLTVT.

The V call is TRBV15, the J call TRBJ2-1; 7 nucleotides agree with TRBD2. J was trimmed by 3 bases and V by 8 bases; bases with no gene match: 10. CDR3 length equals 15 residues. CDR1 LNHNV and CDR2 YYDKDF come from the germline V gene (reference sequence). CDR3 in DNA: TGTGCCACCGGCGGGGAGGGAGGCAACTACAATGAGCAGTTCTTC. It codes for CATGGEGGNYNEQFF. Variable domain in full (rest from reference TRBV15 and TRBJ2-1): DAMVIQNPRYQVTQFGKPVTLSCSQTLNHNVMYWYQQKSSQAPKLLFHYYDKDFNNEADTPDNFQSRRPNTSFCFLDIRSPGLGDTAMYLCATGGEGGNYNEQFFGPGTRLTVL.